The 4 T cell receptor beta chains below all came from one sample that was sequenced in a study of CD8+ T cells in alopecia areata. RNA, once extracted, was reverse transcribed into cDNA for use as the sequencing template. Libraries were prepared by immunoSEQ multiplex PCR; TCRdb keeps only in-frame clonotypes and omits some of them. The profile shows about 34,000 clones, 60% to 85% of them singletons. Sequencing input: NKG2D-low CD8+ T cells sorted from blood. The source of these receptors is a human donor with alopecia areata.

The rearrangement uses TRBV29-1 and TRBJ1-2; D not certain. The V gene lost 7 bases and the J gene lost 0 bases, with 12 bases spanning the gap. The germline V gene has CDR1 SQVTM and CDR2 ANQGSEA. The CDR3 runs 13 residues. The CDR3: CSAWHPPNYGYTF. The CDR3 DNA is TGCAGCGCCTGGCACCCCCCTAACTATGGCTACACCTTC.

The chain uses TRBV4-3 and TRBJ2-1; D gene uncertain. Germline CDR1 is LGHNA and CDR2 is YSLEER. This CDR3 is 15 amino acids long. Trimming cost V 0 bases and J 1 base, with 7 bases left between them. CDR3 sequence (DNA): TGCGCCAGCAGCCAAGATCCAGGATCCTACAATGAGCAGTTCTTC. Its translation: CASSQDPGSYNEQFF.

CDR3 DNA sequence: TGTGCCAGCAGTTCATACAGGGGAGATAACTATGGCTACACCTTC. Its translation is CASSSYRGDNYGYTF. V usage is TRBV6-5 and J usage is TRBJ1-2, with 7 bases aligning to TRBD1. The CDR3 contains 15 residues. Unmatched junction bases numbered 6, after V lost 4 bases and J lost 1 base. CDR1 is MNHEY, CDR2 SVGAGI, per germline.

The chain recombines TRBV27 with TRBJ2-7; no definite D call. The CDR3 is made up of 14 amino acids. The V and J ends lost 7 bases and 3 bases respectively, with 16 bases between them. In germline, CDR1 is MNHEY, CDR2 SMNVEV (reference sequence). CDR3 DNA sequence: TGTGCCAGCAAGAATCAAGGGTGGTTCTACGAGCAGTACTTC. It yields the protein CASKNQGWFYEQYF.